The T cell receptor beta chain under discussion was sequenced for a study of molecular identifiers for immune sequencing clone quantification. Naive CD8 libraries came from about 19,000 to 1,100,000 sorted cells with 10%, 30% or 50% RNA. In its sample, this clonotype was seen many times. Trimming took 6 bases from V and 8 from J, leaving 17 bases between them. The length of the CDR3 is 14 residues. Germline V gives CDR1 MDHEN, CDR2 SYDVKM. Via MiXCR, TCRdb re-called the PCR reads, giving one row per CDR3 protein. This table has approximately 550,000 distinct CDR3 sequences, around 23% appearing once. Sequencing was performed on naive CD8+ T cells from blood, with Jurkat cell RNA spiked in. This sample's subset: FACS-sorted CD8+CD4-CCR7+CD45RA+ naive T cells. The genes are TRBV28 and TRBJ2-4, with D maybe TRBD2 (5 bases). This receptor was obtained from a human donor in good health. Some libraries in this study had Jurkat cell RNA spiked in. CDR3 protein: CASSPNGVMDIQYF. DNA of the CDR3: TGTGCCAGCAGCCCGAACGGGGTGATGGACATTCAGTACTTC.